Listed below are T cell receptor beta chains from one sample, sequenced in a study. TCRdb passed the 5' RACE reads through MiXCR, listing each CDR3 protein once. The sample includes approximately 57,000 distinct CDR3 sequences, 20% of them seen just once. The sequenced sample consisted of tumor-infiltrating Tregs sorted from the breast tumor. These receptors all stem from a female donor with breast cancer. The conserved cysteine and the conserved F or W are not part of the CDR3 here.

>TRBV5-5|TRBJ2-1
ASSFIRGRTYNEQF
>TRBV20-1|TRBJ2-7
SPFQHEQY
>TRBV5-1|TRBJ2-7
ASSLGTDHYEQY
>TRBV7-3|TRBJ2-3
ASSQGVSGTDTQY
>TRBV5-1|TRBJ2-6
ASSLVFIRDSNVLT
>TRBV6-2/TRBV6-3|TRBJ2-7
ASSPWTGGTYEQY
>TRBV5-1|TRBJ2-3
ASSLGLAGGPDTQY
>TRBV12-3/TRBV12-4|TRBJ2-2
ASSFKRGPGELF
>TRBV7-2|TRBJ1-3
ASSYGFFSGNTIY
>TRBV18|TRBJ2-7
ASSRTGGAAEQY
>TRBV20-1|TRBJ1-5
SARALGQPQH
>TRBV5-1|TRBJ2-7
ASSSGTTYEQY
>TRBV7-9|TRBJ1-4
ASSSWGQRINEKLF
>TRBV6-2/TRBV6-3|TRBJ1-2
ASSGTLYGYT
>TRBV5-1|TRBJ2-2
ASSFGRAGSGELF
>TRBV24-1|TRBJ1-1
ATSDWGGQDTEAF
>TRBV5-6|TRBJ1-2
ASSGTGPGAWSYT
>TRBV7-3|TRBJ1-2
ASKVDRRSGGYT
>TRBV15|TRBJ2-7
ATSGGGDAYEQY
>TRBV12-3/TRBV12-4|TRBJ1-4
ASSRDSAEKLF
>TRBV7-2|TRBJ1-3
ASSSGTGNTIY
>TRBV7-9|TRBJ1-1
ASSDSGTGGAF
>TRBV6-6|TRBJ1-1
ASSYSSRGDTEAF
>TRBV7-8|TRBJ1-1
ASSARSGATEAF
>TRBV4-1|TRBJ2-1
ASSQGLGGDEQF
>TRBV7-8|TRBJ2-3
ASSFDSRVNADTQY
>TRBV7-2|TRBJ2-7
ASSLRPSDSEQY
>TRBV12-5|TRBJ2-1
ASGSSRAVYNEQF
>TRBV7-9|TRBJ1-2
ASSLGVGWGYT
>TRBV7-8|TRBJ2-7
ASSHGGGREQY
>TRBV5-1|TRBJ1-3
ASSLSGTGNTIY
>TRBV6-2/TRBV6-3|TRBJ2-6
ASKGSGANVLT
>TRBV4-2|TRBJ1-2
ASSQGPTGGNWGYT
>TRBV5-6|TRBJ1-2
ASSLADDYGYT
>TRBV7-3|TRBJ2-3
ASSPLGGDTQY
>TRBV25-1|TRBJ1-1
ASSEEYTEAF
>TRBV5-1|TRBJ2-5
ASSLGGVPNQETQY
>TRBV24-1|TRBJ2-5
ATSDLKFSGGTQY
>TRBV10-1|TRBJ2-1
ASSESVGNSYNEQF
>TRBV5-1|TRBJ2-5
ASSFGGRRETQY
>TRBV6-2/TRBV6-3|TRBJ2-1
ASSLAGANYNEQF
>TRBV29-1|TRBJ2-1
SAGQGAKSYNEQF
>TRBV5-1|TRBJ2-7
ASSSGGLAYEQY
>TRBV24-1|TRBJ2-3
ATSDRWSGKIADTQY
>TRBV25-1|TRBJ1-1
ASRGPMNTEAF